This record covers a single TCR beta chain. Its antigen is unidentified. The sample is drawn from a study of T-cell memory formation after mild COVID-19. General observations from the study: Contracting CD4+ clones sat mainly in CM and EM; CD8+ in EMRA.

The CDR3 has 16 residues. CDR1 is SGHKS, CDR2 YYEKEE, per germline (reference sequence). After removal of 2 bases from V and 6 bases from J, the junction contained 6 bases not matched to a gene. TCRdb itself ran the 5' RACE reads through MiXCR, one entry per CDR3 protein. This sample has roughly 500,000 distinct CDR3 sequences, with 20% found just once. V is TRBV5-5 and J is TRBJ2-3, with TRBD2 matching over 13 bases. The TCR comes from an adult woman who had mild COVID-19 (a few samples of this study predate the infection). Cell type and time point are not known. The source material was PBMCs or a T cell subset sorted from them (not recorded which). The CDR3 loop is CASSFLTSGGSDTQYF. As DNA, the CDR3 is TGTGCCAGCAGCTTCTTGACTAGCGGGGGGTCGGATACGCAGTATTTT.